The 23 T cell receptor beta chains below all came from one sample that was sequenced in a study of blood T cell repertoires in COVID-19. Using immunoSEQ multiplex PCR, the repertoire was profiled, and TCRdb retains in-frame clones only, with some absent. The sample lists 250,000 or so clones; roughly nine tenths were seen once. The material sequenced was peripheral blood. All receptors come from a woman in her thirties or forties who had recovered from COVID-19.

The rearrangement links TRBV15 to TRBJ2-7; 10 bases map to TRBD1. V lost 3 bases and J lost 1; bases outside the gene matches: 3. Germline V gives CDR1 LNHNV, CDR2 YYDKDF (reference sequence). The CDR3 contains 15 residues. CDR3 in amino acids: CATSRPGQGSYEQYF. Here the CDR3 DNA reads TGTGCCACCAGCAGGCCGGGACAGGGGTCCTACGAGCAGTACTTC. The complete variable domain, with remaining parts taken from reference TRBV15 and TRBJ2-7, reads DAMVIQNPRYQVTQFGKPVTLSCSQTLNHNVMYWYQQKSSQAPKLLFHYYDKDFNNEADTPDNFQSRRPNTSFCFLDIRSPGLGDTAMYLCATSRPGQGSYEQYFGPGTRLTVT.

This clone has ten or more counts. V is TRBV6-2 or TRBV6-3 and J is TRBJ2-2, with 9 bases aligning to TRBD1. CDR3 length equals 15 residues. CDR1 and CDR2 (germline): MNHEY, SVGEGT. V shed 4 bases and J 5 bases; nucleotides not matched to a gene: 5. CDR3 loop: CASSLQGADTGELFF. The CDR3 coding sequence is TGTGCCAGCAGTTTACAGGGGGCTGATACCGGGGAGCTGTTTTTT.

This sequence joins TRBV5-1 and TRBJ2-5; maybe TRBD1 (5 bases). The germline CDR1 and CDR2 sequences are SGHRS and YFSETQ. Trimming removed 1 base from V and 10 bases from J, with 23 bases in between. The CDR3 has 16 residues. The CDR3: CASSLPQGRVTLDQYF. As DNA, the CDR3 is TGCGCCAGCAGCTTGCCCCAGGGCAGGGTCACTCTCGACCAGTACTTC.

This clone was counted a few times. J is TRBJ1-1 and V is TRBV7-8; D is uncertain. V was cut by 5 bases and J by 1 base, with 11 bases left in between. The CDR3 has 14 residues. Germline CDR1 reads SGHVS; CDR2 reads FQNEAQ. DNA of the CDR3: TGTGCCAGCAGCCCCAGGCCAGCGAACACTGAAGCTTTCTTT. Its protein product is CASSPRPANTEAFF.

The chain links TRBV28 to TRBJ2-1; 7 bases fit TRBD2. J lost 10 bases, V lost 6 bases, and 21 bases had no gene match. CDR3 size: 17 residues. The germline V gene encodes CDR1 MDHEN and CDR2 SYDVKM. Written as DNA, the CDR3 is TGTGCCAGCAGCCCTCGCTCACTAGCGAAGTACTGGGGGGAGCAGTTCTTC. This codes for CASSPRSLAKYWGEQFF. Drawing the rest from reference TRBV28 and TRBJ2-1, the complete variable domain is DVKVTQSSRYLVKRTGEKVFLECVQDMDHENMFWYRQDPGLGLRLIYFSYDVKMKEKGDIPEGYSVSREKKERFSLILESASTNQTSMYLCASSPRSLAKYWGEQFFGPGTRLTVL.

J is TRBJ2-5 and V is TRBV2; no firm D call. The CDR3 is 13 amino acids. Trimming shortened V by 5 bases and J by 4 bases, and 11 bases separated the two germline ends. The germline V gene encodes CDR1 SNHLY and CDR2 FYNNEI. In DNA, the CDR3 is TGTGCCAGCAGTTGGGCAGGTGCAGAGACCCAGTACTTC. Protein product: CASSWAGAETQYF.

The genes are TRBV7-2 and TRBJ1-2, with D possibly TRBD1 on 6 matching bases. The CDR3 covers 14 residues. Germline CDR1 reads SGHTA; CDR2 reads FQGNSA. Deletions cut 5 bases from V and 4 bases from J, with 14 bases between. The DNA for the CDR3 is TGTGCCAGCAGCCCAAGACAGGATCCCTATGGCTACACCTTC. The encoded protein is CASSPRQDPYGYTF.

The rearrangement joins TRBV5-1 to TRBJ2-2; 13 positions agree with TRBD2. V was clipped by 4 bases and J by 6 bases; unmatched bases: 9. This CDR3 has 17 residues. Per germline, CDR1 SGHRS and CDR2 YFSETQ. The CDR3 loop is CASSPRTSGRGAGELFF. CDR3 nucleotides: TGCGCCAGCAGCCCCAGGACTAGCGGGAGAGGAGCCGGGGAGCTGTTTTTT.

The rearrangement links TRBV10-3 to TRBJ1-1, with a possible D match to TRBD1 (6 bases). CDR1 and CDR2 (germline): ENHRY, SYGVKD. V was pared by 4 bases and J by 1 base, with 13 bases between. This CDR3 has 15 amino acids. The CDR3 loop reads CAISGVRTENTEAFF. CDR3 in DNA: TGTGCCATCAGTGGTGTTAGGACAGAGAACACTGAAGCTTTCTTT.

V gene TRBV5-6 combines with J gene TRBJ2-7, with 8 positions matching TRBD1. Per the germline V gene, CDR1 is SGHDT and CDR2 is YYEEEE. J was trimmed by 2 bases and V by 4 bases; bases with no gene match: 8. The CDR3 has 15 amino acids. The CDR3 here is CASSRTGNRAYEQYV. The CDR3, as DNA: TGTGCCAGCAGCAGGACAGGGAATAGGGCCTACGAGCAGTACGTC.

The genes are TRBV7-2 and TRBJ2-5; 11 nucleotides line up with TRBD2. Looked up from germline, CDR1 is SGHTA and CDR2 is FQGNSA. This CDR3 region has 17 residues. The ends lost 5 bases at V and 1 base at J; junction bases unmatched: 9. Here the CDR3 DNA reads TGTGCCAGCAGCCTGGCCCTAGCGGGAGGCTTCCAAGAGACCCAGTACTTC. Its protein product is CASSLALAGGFQETQYF.

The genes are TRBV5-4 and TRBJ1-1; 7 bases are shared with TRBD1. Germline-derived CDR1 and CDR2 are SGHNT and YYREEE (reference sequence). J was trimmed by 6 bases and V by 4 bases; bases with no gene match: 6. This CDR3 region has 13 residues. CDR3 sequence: CASSHTGVPEAFF. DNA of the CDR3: TGTGCCAGCAGCCACACAGGGGTCCCTGAAGCTTTCTTT.

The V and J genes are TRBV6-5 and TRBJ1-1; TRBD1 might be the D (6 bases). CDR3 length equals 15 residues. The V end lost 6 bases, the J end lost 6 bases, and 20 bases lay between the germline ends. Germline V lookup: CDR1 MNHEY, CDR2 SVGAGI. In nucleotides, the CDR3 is TGTGCCAGCAGCCATGACAGGTTGCGGTACTCTGAAGCTTTCTTT. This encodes CASSHDRLRYSEAFF.

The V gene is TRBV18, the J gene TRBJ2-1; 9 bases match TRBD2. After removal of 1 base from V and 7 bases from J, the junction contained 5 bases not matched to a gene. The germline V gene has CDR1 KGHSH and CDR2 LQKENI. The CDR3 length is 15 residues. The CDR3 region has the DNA TGTGCCAGCTCACCACTAGCGGGAGATAGGAATGAGCAGTTCTTC. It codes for CASSPLAGDRNEQFF.

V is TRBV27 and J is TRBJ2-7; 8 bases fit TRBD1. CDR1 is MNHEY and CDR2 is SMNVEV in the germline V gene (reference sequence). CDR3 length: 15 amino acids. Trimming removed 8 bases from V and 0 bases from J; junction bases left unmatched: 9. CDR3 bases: TGTGCCAGCGGACAGGGCGCGAGGAGCTCCTACGAGCAGTACTTC. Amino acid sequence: CASGQGARSSYEQYF.

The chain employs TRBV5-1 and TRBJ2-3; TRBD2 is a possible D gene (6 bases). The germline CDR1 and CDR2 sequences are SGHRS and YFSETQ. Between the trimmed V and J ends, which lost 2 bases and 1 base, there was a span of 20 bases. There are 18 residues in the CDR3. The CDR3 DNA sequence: TGCGCCAGCAGCTTTCTAATCCTTGGCGGGGCTCGCACAGATACGCAGTATTTT. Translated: CASSFLILGGARTDTQYF.

CDR3 sequence reads: CASSLHAGSTDTQYF. The CDR3 DNA reads as TGTGCCAGCAGCTTACATGCAGGGAGCACAGATACGCAGTATTTT. The rearrangement joins TRBV11-3 to TRBJ2-3; weak D call: TRBD1 (5 bases). V dropped 2 bases and J dropped 0 bases, with 9 bases sitting between them. Germline V gene lookup returns CDR1 SGHNT and CDR2 YENEEA. CDR3 length equals 15 residues.

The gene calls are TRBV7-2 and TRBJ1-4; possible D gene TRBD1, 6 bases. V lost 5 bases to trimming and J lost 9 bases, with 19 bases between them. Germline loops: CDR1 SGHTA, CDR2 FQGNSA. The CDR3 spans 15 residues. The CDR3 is CASSPLGAQGKKLFF. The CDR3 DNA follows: TGTGCCAGCAGCCCCCTGGGGGCCCAGGGGAAAAAACTGTTTTTT.

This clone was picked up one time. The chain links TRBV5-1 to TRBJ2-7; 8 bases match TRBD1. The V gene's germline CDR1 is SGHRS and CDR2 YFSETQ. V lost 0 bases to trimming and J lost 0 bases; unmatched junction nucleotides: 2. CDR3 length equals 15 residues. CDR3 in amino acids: CASSLETGGSYEQYF. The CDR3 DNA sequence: TGCGCCAGCAGCTTGGAAACAGGGGGCTCCTACGAGCAGTACTTC.

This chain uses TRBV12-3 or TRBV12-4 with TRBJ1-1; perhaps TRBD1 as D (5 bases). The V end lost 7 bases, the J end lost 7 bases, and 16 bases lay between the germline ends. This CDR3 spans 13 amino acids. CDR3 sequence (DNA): TGTGCCAGCAAGGACCAGGGTATTGGTGAAGCTTTCTTT. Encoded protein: CASKDQGIGEAFF.

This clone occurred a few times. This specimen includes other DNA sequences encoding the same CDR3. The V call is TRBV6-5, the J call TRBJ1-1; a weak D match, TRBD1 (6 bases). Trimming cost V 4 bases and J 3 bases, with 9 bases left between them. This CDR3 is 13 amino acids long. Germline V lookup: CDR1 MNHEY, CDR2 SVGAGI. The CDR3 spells CASSLQGYTEAFF. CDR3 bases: TGTGCCAGCAGTTTGCAGGGGTACACTGAAGCTTTCTTT.

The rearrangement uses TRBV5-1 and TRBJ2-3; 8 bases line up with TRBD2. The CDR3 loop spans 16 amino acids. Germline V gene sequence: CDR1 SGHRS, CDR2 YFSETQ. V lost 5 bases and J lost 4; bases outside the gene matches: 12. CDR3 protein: CASSETSDRFADTQYF. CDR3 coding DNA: TGCGCCAGCAGTGAGACTAGCGATAGGTTCGCAGATACGCAGTATTTT.

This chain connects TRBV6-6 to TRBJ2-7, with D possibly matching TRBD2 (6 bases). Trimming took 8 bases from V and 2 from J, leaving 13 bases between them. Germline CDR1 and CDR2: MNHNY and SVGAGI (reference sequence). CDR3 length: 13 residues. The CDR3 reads CASGTLWAYEQYF. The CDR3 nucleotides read TGTGCCAGCGGGACTCTCTGGGCCTACGAGCAGTACTTC.